The sequence of this T cell receptor (beta chain) was determined in a study of early T cells in non-severe SARS-CoV-2 infection. Only a few counts were recorded for this clonotype. Unique molecular identifiers (one per individual cDNA molecule) were attached. MiXCR was run by TCRdb on the 5' RACE reads, yielding one entry per CDR3 protein. The sample lists about 62,000 distinct CDR3 sequences; approximately 9% were seen once. The CDR3 totals 15 residues. The germline V and J ends were trimmed by 1 base and 1 base, with 10 bases remaining between them. The V gene's germline CDR1 is MGHRA and CDR2 YSYEKL.

The source is an adult who was a healthcare worker with PCR-confirmed SARS-CoV-2 infection or an uninfected control (not recorded which). The source material was whole blood. V is TRBV4-1 and J is TRBJ1-1; D is unresolved. The CDR3 nucleotides are TGCGCCAGCAGCCAAGTTGGCAGGAGGAACACTGAAGCTTTCTTT. Translated: CASSQVGRRNTEAFF.